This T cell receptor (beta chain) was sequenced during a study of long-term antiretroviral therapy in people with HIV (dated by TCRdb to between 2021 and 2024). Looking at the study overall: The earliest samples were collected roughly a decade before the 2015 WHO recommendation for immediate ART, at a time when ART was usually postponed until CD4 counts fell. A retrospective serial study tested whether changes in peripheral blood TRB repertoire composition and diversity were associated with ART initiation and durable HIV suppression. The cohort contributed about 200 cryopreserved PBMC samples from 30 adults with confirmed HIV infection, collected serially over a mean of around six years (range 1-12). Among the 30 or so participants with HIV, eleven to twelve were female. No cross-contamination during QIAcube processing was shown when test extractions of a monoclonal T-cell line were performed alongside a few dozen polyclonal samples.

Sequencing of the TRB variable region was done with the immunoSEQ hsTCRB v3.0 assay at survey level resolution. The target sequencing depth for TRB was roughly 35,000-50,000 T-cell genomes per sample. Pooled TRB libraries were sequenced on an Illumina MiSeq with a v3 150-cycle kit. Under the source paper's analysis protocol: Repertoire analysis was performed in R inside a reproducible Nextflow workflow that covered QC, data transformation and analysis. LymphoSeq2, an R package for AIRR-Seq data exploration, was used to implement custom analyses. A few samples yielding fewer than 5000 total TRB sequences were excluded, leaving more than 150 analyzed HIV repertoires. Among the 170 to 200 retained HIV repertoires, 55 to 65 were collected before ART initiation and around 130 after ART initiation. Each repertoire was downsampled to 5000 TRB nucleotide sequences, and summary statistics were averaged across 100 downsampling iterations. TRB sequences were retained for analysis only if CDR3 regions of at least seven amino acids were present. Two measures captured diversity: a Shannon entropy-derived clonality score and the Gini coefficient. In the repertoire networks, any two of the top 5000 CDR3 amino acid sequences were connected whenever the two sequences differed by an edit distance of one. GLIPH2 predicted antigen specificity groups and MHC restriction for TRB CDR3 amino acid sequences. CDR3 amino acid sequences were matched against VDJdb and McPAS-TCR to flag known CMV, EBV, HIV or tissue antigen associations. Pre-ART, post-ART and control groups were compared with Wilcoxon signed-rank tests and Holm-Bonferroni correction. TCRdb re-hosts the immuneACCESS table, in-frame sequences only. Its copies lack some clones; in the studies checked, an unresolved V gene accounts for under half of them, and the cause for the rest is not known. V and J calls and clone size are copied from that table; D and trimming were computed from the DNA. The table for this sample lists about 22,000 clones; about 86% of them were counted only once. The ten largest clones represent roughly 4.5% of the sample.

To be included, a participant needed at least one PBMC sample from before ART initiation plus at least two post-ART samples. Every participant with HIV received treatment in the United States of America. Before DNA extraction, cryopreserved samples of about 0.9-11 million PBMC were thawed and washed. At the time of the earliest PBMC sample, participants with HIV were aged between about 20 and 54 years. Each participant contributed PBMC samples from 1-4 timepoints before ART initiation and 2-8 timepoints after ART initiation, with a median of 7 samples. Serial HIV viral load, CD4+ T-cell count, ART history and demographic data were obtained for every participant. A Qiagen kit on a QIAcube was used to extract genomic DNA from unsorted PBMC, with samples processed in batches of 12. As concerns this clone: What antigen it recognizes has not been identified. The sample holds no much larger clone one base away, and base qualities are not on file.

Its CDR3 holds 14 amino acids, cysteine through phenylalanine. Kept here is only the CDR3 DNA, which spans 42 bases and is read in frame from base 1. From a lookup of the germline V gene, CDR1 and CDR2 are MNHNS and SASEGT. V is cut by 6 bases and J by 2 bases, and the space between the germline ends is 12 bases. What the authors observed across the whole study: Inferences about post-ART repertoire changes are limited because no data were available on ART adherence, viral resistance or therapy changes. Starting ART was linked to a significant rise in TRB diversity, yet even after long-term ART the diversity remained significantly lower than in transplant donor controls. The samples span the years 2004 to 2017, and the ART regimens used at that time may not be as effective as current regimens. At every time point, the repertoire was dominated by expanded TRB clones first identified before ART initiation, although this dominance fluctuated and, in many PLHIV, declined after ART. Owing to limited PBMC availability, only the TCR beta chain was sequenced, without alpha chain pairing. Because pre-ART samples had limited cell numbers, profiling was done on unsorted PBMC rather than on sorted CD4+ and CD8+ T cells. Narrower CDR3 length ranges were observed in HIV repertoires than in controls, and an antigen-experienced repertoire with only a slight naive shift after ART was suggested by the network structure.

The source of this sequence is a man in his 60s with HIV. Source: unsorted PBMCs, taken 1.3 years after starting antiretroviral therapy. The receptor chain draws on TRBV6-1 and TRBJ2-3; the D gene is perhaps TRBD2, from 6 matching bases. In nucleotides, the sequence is TGTGCCAGCAGGGAGACTAGTTACACAGATACGCAGTATTTT. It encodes CASRETSYTDTQYF.